The T cell receptor beta chain under discussion was sequenced for a study of blood T cell repertoires in COVID-19. At the level of the study: Donors in the United States, Italy and Spain gave samples during acute or convalescent COVID-19. T cells, B-cell-depleted T cells, or PBMCs supplied cDNA or gDNA.

The CDR3 has 13 amino acids. Germline values: CDR1 SGHTA, CDR2 FQGNSA. J gave up 2 bases and V 6 bases, and 1 base lay outside the gene matches. Per the original methods: Cell counts per sample came from amplifying reference gene primers. Repertoires were generated with immunoSEQ multiplex PCR, while TCRdb's copy carries only in-frame clones and drops some. The DNA was the basis for D and trimming; V, J and clone size are from that table. The data hold roughly 97,000 clones, with approximately 87% observed a single time. This clone was seen a handful of times. The specimen sequenced was peripheral blood. The sequence was collected from a human donor in a cohort sampled during active COVID-19. This chain connects TRBV7-2 to TRBJ1-5; 7 nucleotides line up with TRBD1. Written as DNA, the CDR3 is TGTGCCAGCAGTGACAGGGGCAATCAGCCCCAGCATTTT. Translation: CASSDRGNQPQHF.